A single sample is the source of the 3 T cell receptor beta chains below, sequenced in a study of regulatory T cells in long-lasting Graves disease. Sequencing libraries for TCR beta were prepared with iRepertoire HTBI primers and Arm-PCR of CDR3 regions. TCRdb re-called the multiplex PCR reads with MiXCR, one entry per CDR3 protein. The table has hundreds of thousands of distinct CDR3 sequences, about 16% seen once. Time point given: newly diagnosed GD, antithyroid drugs for less than 3 months. The TCR library was made from RNA extracted from PBMCs. These data were also reused for a study on T cells in Graves' hyperthyroidism and ophthalmopathy.

The source was peripheral blood mononuclear cells (PBMCs), collected at new diagnosis, from a patient treated with antithyroid drugs. These receptors were collected from a young man with Graves disease.

This clonotype was observed at least ten times. CDR3 loop: CASSPTSRDEQFF. Here the CDR3 DNA reads TGTGCCAGCAGCCCGACTAGCCGCGATGAGCAGTTCTTC. This chain links TRBV7-9 with TRBJ2-1, with TRBD2 matching 7 bases. The CDR3 consists of 13 residues. Germline V gives CDR1 SEHNR, CDR2 FQNEAQ (reference sequence). J lost 8 bases, V lost 5 bases, and 6 bases had no gene match. Variable domain in full (rest from reference TRBV7-9 and TRBJ2-1): DTGVSQNPRHKITKRGQNVTFRCDPISEHNRLYWYRQTLGQGPEFLTYFQNEAQLEKSRLLSDRFSAERPKGSFSTLEIQRTEQGDSAMYLCASSPTSRDEQFFGPGTRLTVL.

V is TRBV7-9 and J is TRBJ1-1, with TRBD1 as a possible D gene (5 bases). The CDR3 contains 15 residues. Trimming stripped 4 bases from V and 3 bases from J, with 15 bases between. Per germline, CDR1 SEHNR and CDR2 FQNEAQ (reference sequence). The DNA of the CDR3 is TGTGCCAGCAGCTCAACCTCGGGGGGTCACACTGAAGCTTTCTTT. Translated: CASSSTSGGHTEAFF.

The J gene is TRBJ1-3, the V gene TRBV20-1, with unresolved D. The V gene lost 3 bases and the J gene lost 0 bases, with 15 bases spanning the gap. CDR1 and CDR2 (germline): DFQATT, SNEGSKA (reference sequence). CDR3 length equals 16 residues. The CDR3 sequence is CSASSPDTFSGNTIYF. Here the CDR3 DNA reads TGCAGTGCTAGTTCCCCTGACACCTTCTCTGGAAACACCATATATTTT.